The rows below give T cell receptor beta chains drawn from one sample of a study of T cells in Graves' hyperthyroidism and ophthalmopathy. Each CDR3 protein gets one entry after TCRdb re-called the multiplex PCR reads with MiXCR. Of under 400,000 distinct CDR3 sequences detected, around 15% appear once; the ten largest clones hold roughly 19%. The sequenced material came from blood. The source of these receptors is a woman aged 60-75 years with Graves' ophthalmopathy. Both conserved end residues are part of each CDR3. Fields, in order: V gene, J gene, clone size, CDR3 length, D gene, CDR3 DNA, CDR3 protein. The D gene is left open where the match is weak. Only some rows state a clone size, as once, few, many or a class for expanded clones.

V: TRBV2
J: TRBJ2-2
size: many
length: 14
D: -
DNA: TGTGCCAGCAGTGAAGTTCCCCACACCGGGGAGCTGTTTTTT
CDR3: CASSEVPHTGELFF

V: TRBV9
J: TRBJ2-2
size: few
length: 17
D: -
DNA: TGTGCCAGCAGCGTAGGCTCGACGGCTGGTAGGGCCGGGGAGCTGTTTTTT
CDR3: CASSVGSTAGRAGELFF

V: TRBV3-1
J: TRBJ1-5
size: many
length: 14
D: -
DNA: TGTGCCAGCAGCCAAGCACGGAACAATCAGCCCCAGCATTTT
CDR3: CASSQARNNQPQHF

V: TRBV7-9
J: TRBJ2-1
size: many
length: 12
D: -
DNA: TGTGCCAGCAGCTTAATAAGTCATGAGCAGTTCTTC
CDR3: CASSLISHEQFF

V: TRBV20-1
J: TRBJ2-7
size: -
length: 13
D: -
DNA: TGCAGTGCTAGCACGGAGCTCACCTACGAGCAGTACTTC
CDR3: CSASTELTYEQYF

V: TRBV11-2
J: TRBJ1-2
size: many
length: 13
D: -
DNA: TGTGCCAGCAGCCGGACAGACGACTATGGCTACACCTTC
CDR3: CASSRTDDYGYTF

V: TRBV3-1
J: TRBJ2-4
size: -
length: 16
D: TRBD1
DNA: TGTGCCAGCAGCCAAGGTCACGGACAGGGGCAAAACATTCAGTACTTC
CDR3: CASSQGHGQGQNIQYF

V: TRBV24-1
J: TRBJ2-2
size: few
length: 17
D: -
DNA: TGTGCCACCCAGAACTCTGGCGTCGGAAAGAACACCGGGGAGCTGTTTTTT
CDR3: CATQNSGVGKNTGELFF

V: TRBV28
J: TRBJ1-5
size: many
length: 17
D: TRBD1
DNA: TGTGCCAGCAGTTTATGGGTGGGGACAGGGGGCCATCAGCCCCAGCATTTT
CDR3: CASSLWVGTGGHQPQHF

V: TRBV6-1
J: TRBJ2-3
size: few
length: 14
D: -
DNA: TGTGCCAGCAGACCCCGACAGTTCCCAGATACGCAGTATTTT
CDR3: CASRPRQFPDTQYF

V: TRBV30
J: TRBJ2-3
size: many
length: 15
D: -
DNA: TGTGCTTCTACGGTGGGGGCAGGGGTCACAGATACGCAGTATTTT
CDR3: CASTVGAGVTDTQYF

V: TRBV7-2
J: TRBJ1-2
size: many
length: 15
D: TRBD1
DNA: TGTGCCAGCAGCTTAGTTAGCCAGGGGGACTATGGCTACACCTTC
CDR3: CASSLVSQGDYGYTF

V: TRBV5-1
J: TRBJ2-5
size: many
length: 18
D: TRBD2
DNA: TGCGCCAGCAGCTTAGGACTGCTAGCGGGAGGGCCCCGGGAGACCCAGTACTTC
CDR3: CASSLGLLAGGPRETQYF

V: TRBV7-8
J: TRBJ2-5
size: many
length: 13
D: -
DNA: TGTGCCAGCAGCTTAGTGTACTTCGAGACCCAGTACTTC
CDR3: CASSLVYFETQYF

V: TRBV5-1
J: TRBJ2-7
size: many
length: 15
D: -
DNA: TGCGCCAGCACCCCAGGGGACGCACATTCCTACGAGCAGTACTTC
CDR3: CASTPGDAHSYEQYF

V: TRBV28
J: TRBJ1-2
size: -
length: 12
D: -
DNA: TGTGCCAGCAACTTCGGGGGGCAGGGCTACACCTTC
CDR3: CASNFGGQGYTF

V: TRBV28
J: TRBJ2-7
size: many
length: 15
D: TRBD2
DNA: TGTGCCAGCACCAGGGGCGGGAGGGCAAACGACGAGCAGTACTTC
CDR3: CASTRGGRANDEQYF

V: TRBV7-2
J: TRBJ1-5
size: many
length: 17
D: TRBD1
DNA: TGTGCCAGCAGCTTAGCGCCAGGGGGCTTCAGCAATCAGCCCCAGCATTTT
CDR3: CASSLAPGGFSNQPQHF

V: TRBV30
J: TRBJ2-1
size: -
length: 17
D: TRBD2
DNA: TGTGCCTGGAGGGGACTAGCGGGAGGGCCAGGCTACAATGAGCAGTTCTTC
CDR3: CAWRGLAGGPGYNEQFF

V: TRBV28
J: TRBJ1-2
size: few
length: 16
D: TRBD1
DNA: TGTGCCAGCAGTTTACGCCTGGGGACAGGGCACTATGGCTACACCTTC
CDR3: CASSLRLGTGHYGYTF

V: TRBV14
J: TRBJ1-5
size: few
length: 15
D: -
DNA: TGTGCCAGCAGCCAAGATGCGACGAGGGGTCAGCCCCAGCATTTT
CDR3: CASSQDATRGQPQHF

V: TRBV10-1
J: TRBJ2-2
size: -
length: 16
D: TRBD2
DNA: TGCGCCAGCAGTGATCGCGGGAGGGTTAACACCGGGGAGCTGTTTTTT
CDR3: CASSDRGRVNTGELFF